The source of this T cell receptor (beta chain) is a study of blood T cell repertoires in COVID-19. As for the study in general: T cells, B-cell-depleted T cells, or PBMCs supplied cDNA or gDNA.

Study processing details: Reference gene primer amplification gave estimated nucleated cell counts. Using immunoSEQ multiplex PCR, the repertoire was profiled, and TCRdb retains in-frame clones only, with some absent. D and trimming come from the DNA, and the V and J calls and clone size come from that table. The table records 350,000 to 400,000 clones, approximately 89% of them present only once. Concerning this clone: The sample contains more than one DNA sequence encoding this CDR3.

The germline V and J ends were trimmed by 6 bases and 0 bases, with 8 bases remaining between them. CDR3 size: 13 residues. Sequenced: PBMCs or T cells enriched from blood (not recorded which). The TCR originated in a woman aged 35 to 49 who had been exposed to COVID-19. This chain joins TRBV12-3 or TRBV12-4 and TRBJ1-1, with D possibly matching TRBD1 (5 bases). This chain's CDR3 is CASSTGLNTEAFF. CDR3 bases: TGTGCCAGCAGCACAGGATTGAACACTGAAGCTTTCTTT.